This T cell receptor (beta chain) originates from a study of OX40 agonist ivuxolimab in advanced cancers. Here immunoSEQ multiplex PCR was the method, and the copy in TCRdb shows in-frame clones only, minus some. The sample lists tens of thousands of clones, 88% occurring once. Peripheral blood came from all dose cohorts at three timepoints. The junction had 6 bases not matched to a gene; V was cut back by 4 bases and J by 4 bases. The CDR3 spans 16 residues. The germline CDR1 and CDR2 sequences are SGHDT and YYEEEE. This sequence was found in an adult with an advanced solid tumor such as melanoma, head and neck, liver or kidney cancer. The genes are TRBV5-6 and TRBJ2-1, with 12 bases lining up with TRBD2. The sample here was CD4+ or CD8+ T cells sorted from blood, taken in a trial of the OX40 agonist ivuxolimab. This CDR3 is CASSAATSGSYNEQFF. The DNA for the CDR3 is TGTGCCAGCAGCGCGGCGACTAGCGGGAGTTACAATGAGCAGTTCTTC.